Shown below are 7 T cell receptor beta chains from a single sample sequenced in a study of blood T cells in healthy people across ages. A sample-barcoded 5' primer and a J-beta primer mix were used in a second PCR of about 6 to 11 cycles. TCRdb processed the 5' RACE reads anew with MiXCR; each CDR3 protein has one entry. The sample has more than 650,000 distinct CDR3 sequences; about 20% are singletons. Sequenced sample: blood. These TCRs come from a man between 65 and 85 years old in good health.

This clonotype has only a few counts. The rearrangement uses TRBV6-5 and TRBJ2-3; 8 bases fit TRBD2. In germline, CDR1 is MNHEY, CDR2 SVGAGI. The CDR3 runs to 16 residues. J was trimmed by 0 bases and V by 2 bases; bases with no gene match: 4. CDR3 nucleotide sequence: TGTGCCAGCAGTTACACTAGCGGACCTAGCACAGATACGCAGTATTTT. Translated, it gives CASSYTSGPSTDTQYF.

This clonotype was found a few times. In nucleotides, the CDR3 is TGTGCCACCACTCCCATAGGCTTTTTCGAGACCCAGTACTTC. It is translated as CATTPIGFFETQYF. This sequence joins TRBV24-1 and TRBJ2-5, with no clear D. CDR1 and CDR2 from the germline V gene are KGHDR and SFDVKD. This CDR3 comprises 14 residues. The V gene lost 8 bases and the J gene lost 5 bases, with 17 bases spanning the gap.

This clonotype was picked up many times. The V call is TRBV3-1, the J call TRBJ1-5; TRBD1 might be the D (5 bases). The CDR3 spans 15 residues. V lost 0 bases to trimming and J lost 7 bases, with 13 bases between them. The germline V gene has CDR1 LGHDT and CDR2 YNNKEL (reference sequence). The CDR3 loop is CASSQEMGWGQPQHF. The CDR3 DNA reads TGTGCCAGCAGCCAAGAGATGGGGTGGGGGCAGCCCCAGCATTTT.

The gene calls are TRBV5-5 and TRBJ1-1, with D maybe TRBD1 (5 bases). Trimming left V 4 bases short and J 0 bases short, with 16 bases between. CDR3 length equals 16 residues. Germline V gives CDR1 SGHKS, CDR2 YYEKEE (reference sequence). The CDR3 spells CASSPTGTFMNTEAFF. In DNA, the CDR3 is TGTGCCAGCAGCCCAACCGGGACCTTTATGAACACTGAAGCTTTCTTT.

As for this clonotype: The junction departs from the called germline gene at one end, perhaps through a read error. V usage is TRBV7-2 and J usage is TRBJ2-3; D may be TRBD1 (7 bases). CDR1 SGHTA and CDR2 FQGNSA come from the germline V gene. This CDR3 contains 15 residues. The CDR3 loop reads CASSLQGGLPDPQYF. The CDR3 DNA sequence: TGTGCCAGCAGCTTACAGGGGGGATTACCAGATCCGCAGTATTTT.

The rearrangement links TRBV7-8 to TRBJ2-5; D gene unclear. The CDR3 length is 14 residues. Trimming took off 1 base at V and 7 bases at J, with 13 bases between the two ends. Germline V gene data show CDR1 as SGHVS and CDR2 as FQNEAQ. The CDR3 spells CASSLGQSLRTQYF. The CDR3 coding sequence is TGTGCCAGCAGCTTAGGGCAGTCCCTAAGGACCCAGTACTTC. The full variable domain, in which reference TRBV7-8 and TRBJ2-5 provide the parts outside the CDR3, is GAGVSQSPRYKVAKRGQDVALRCDPISGHVSLFWYQQALGQGPEFLTYFQNEAQLDKSGLPSDRFFAERPEGSVSTLKIQRTQQEDSAVYLCASSLGQSLRTQYFGPGTRLLVL.

Here the CDR3 DNA reads TGTGCCAGCAGCCCCTCGACAGACCAAGAGACCCAGTACTTC. It yields the protein CASSPSTDQETQYF. The chain links TRBV12-3 or TRBV12-4 to TRBJ2-1, with D maybe TRBD1 (5 bases). Near its end, the DNA agrees better with TRBJ2-5, so the J call may be wrong. CDR3 length equals 14 residues.